Below are 16 T cell receptor beta chains sequenced from a single sample in a study of blood T cell repertoires in COVID-19. The repertoire was sequenced with immunoSEQ multiplex PCR; TCRdb's copy has only in-frame clones and lacks some. The repertoire holds approximately 54,000 clones, with about 84% as singletons. The sequenced sample was peripheral blood. These receptors were collected from a human donor in a cohort sampled during active COVID-19.

The chain uses TRBV7-2 and TRBJ2-7; TRBD2 agrees at 7 bases. CDR1 SGHTA and CDR2 FQGNSA come from the germline V gene. J gave up 5 bases and V 1 base, and 2 bases lay outside the gene matches. The CDR3 contains 13 residues. The CDR3 sequence is CASSLGDYHEQYF. The CDR3 bases are TGTGCCAGCAGCTTAGGGGACTACCACGAGCAGTACTTC.

The chain has TRBV3-1 (or the pseudogene TRBV3-2) and TRBJ2-5; TRBD2 matches at 12 bases. The ends lost 1 base at V and 3 bases at J; junction bases unmatched: 0. This CDR3 contains 15 residues. The germline gives CDR1 LGHDT, CDR2 YNNKEL (reference sequence). For the CDR3, the DNA is TGTGCCAGCAGCCAAGGACTAGCGGGAGAAGAGACCCAGTACTTC. It is translated as CASSQGLAGEETQYF.

The chain carries TRBV2 and TRBJ2-3; D is undetermined. CDR1 is SNHLY and CDR2 is FYNNEI in the germline V gene. CDR3 size: 11 residues. The V end lost 5 bases, the J end lost 5 bases, and 5 bases lay between the germline ends. The CDR3 region has the DNA TGTGCCAGCAGTCCCATAGATACGCAGTATTTT. This sequence encodes CASSPIDTQYF.

The chain employs TRBV7-2 and TRBJ2-3; 7 bases are shared with TRBD2. The ends lost 1 base at V and 5 bases at J; junction bases unmatched: 6. Germline values: CDR1 SGHTA, CDR2 FQGNSA. This CDR3 comprises 15 residues. CDR3 sequence (DNA): TGTGCCAGCAGCTTAGGGGGAGGGCCTATAGATACGCAGTATTTT. This encodes CASSLGGGPIDTQYF.

J is TRBJ2-2 and V is TRBV21-1; no check of the table's D call, TRBD2, against the DNA was made. TRBV21-1 is deemed a pseudogene. This CDR3 is 18 amino acids long. CDR3 DNA sequence: TGTGCCAGCGAACCGGGACTAGCGGACCACTCGAACACCGGGGAGCTGTTTTTT. It is translated as CASEPGLADHSNTGELFF.

The genes are TRBV7-9 and TRBJ2-5; 11 positions match TRBD2. Per the germline V gene, CDR1 is SEHNR and CDR2 is FQNEAQ (reference sequence). V lost 3 bases, J lost 3 bases, and 6 bases stayed unmatched. The length of the CDR3 is 16 residues. The CDR3 here is CASSLGTSGRKETQYF. The CDR3 nucleotides read TGTGCCAGCAGCTTGGGGACTAGCGGCCGAAAAGAGACCCAGTACTTC.

The chain combines TRBV6-1 with TRBJ2-1, with 8 bases matching TRBD2. The trim removed 1 base at V and 7 bases at J, leaving 6 bases unmatched. Germline V gene data show CDR1 as MNHNS and CDR2 as SASEGT. The CDR3 sequence is 15 residues long. CDR3 protein: CASSEGSGGLNEQFF. CDR3 DNA sequence: TGTGCCAGCAGTGAAGGGTCGGGAGGGTTGAATGAGCAGTTCTTC.

The V gene is TRBV29-1, the J gene TRBJ2-3; D gene unclear. V was cut by 0 bases and J by 2 bases, with 6 bases left in between. Germline lookup yields CDR1 SQVTM and CDR2 ANQGSEA. The CDR3 is 13 amino acids. The DNA of the CDR3 is TGCAGCGTTGAAGACACAACCACAGATACGCAGTATTTT. Translated: CSVEDTTTDTQYF.

The chain recombines TRBV4-1 with TRBJ2-7; 12 bases fit TRBD2. The junction had 7 bases not matched to a gene; V was cut back by 1 base and J by 6 bases. This CDR3 has 16 residues. Germline V lookup: CDR1 MGHRA, CDR2 YSYEKL. The CDR3 DNA sequence: TGCGCCAGCAGCCAAGGGACTAGCGGGGCCGTGGGCGAGCAGTACTTC. Translation gives CASSQGTSGAVGEQYF.

V usage is TRBV5-4 and J usage is TRBJ2-7, with 7 nucleotides matching TRBD2. V lost 0 bases to trimming and J lost 1 base; unmatched junction nucleotides: 4. CDR3 length: 15 residues. The germline CDR1 and CDR2 sequences are SGHNT and YYREEE (reference sequence). CDR3 amino acids: CASSLGGAGSYEQYF. The CDR3 DNA reads as TGTGCCAGCAGCTTGGGGGGAGCGGGATCCTACGAGCAGTACTTC.

J is TRBJ2-5 and V is TRBV11-2; 13 bases line up with TRBD2. Trimming at V came to 5 bases and at J to 4 bases, leaving 13 bases not matched to a gene. Looked up from germline, CDR1 is SGHAT and CDR2 is FQNNGV. This CDR3 has 18 residues. The DNA for the CDR3 is TGTGCCAGCAGCACTCTTTCGACTAGCGGGAGGAGTAGAGAGACCCAGTACTTC. It is translated as CASSTLSTSGRSRETQYF.

The chain joins TRBV6-6 to TRBJ2-7; 10 nucleotides align to TRBD1. Germline-derived CDR1 and CDR2 are MNHNY and SVGAGI (reference sequence). V shed 8 bases and J 2 bases; nucleotides not matched to a gene: 6. This CDR3 is built from 14 residues. The CDR3 DNA reads TGTGCCAGCTCGAGGGGACAGGGGACCTACGAGCAGTACTTC. The encoded protein is CASSRGQGTYEQYF.

V and J are TRBV29-1 and TRBJ2-5, with 7 bases aligning to TRBD1. Per germline, CDR1 SQVTM and CDR2 ANQGSEA. Trimming cost V 3 bases and J 5 bases; bases outside gene matches: 6. The CDR3 length is 13 residues. DNA of the CDR3: TGCAGCGTTGAGGGACAGACTGGGGAGACCCAGTACTTC. It specifies CSVEGQTGETQYF.

The J gene is TRBJ1-5, the V gene TRBV27; D unclear. Germline CDR1 and CDR2: MNHEY and SMNVEV (reference sequence). Trimming left V 10 bases short and J 3 bases short, with 10 bases between. This CDR3 comprises 12 residues. In nucleotides, the CDR3 is TGTGCCACCCGACAACTCAATCAGCCCCAGCATTTT. This translates into CATRQLNQPQHF.

This clone was counted only a few times. This chain links TRBV5-6 with TRBJ2-7, with 9 bases matching TRBD2. Losses at the gene ends were 2 bases for V and 3 bases for J; bases not matched to a gene: 6. The V gene's germline CDR1 is SGHDT and CDR2 YYEEEE. The CDR3 totals 15 residues. The DNA of the CDR3 is TGTGCCAGCAGCTTTAGCCTAGCGGGATTCTACGAGCAGTACTTC. It yields the protein CASSFSLAGFYEQYF.

This rearrangement joins TRBV18 to TRBJ2-3, with 8 positions matching TRBD1. V lost 5 bases, J lost 6 bases, and 4 bases stayed unmatched. Germline V gene lookup returns CDR1 KGHSH and CDR2 LQKENI. The CDR3 consists of 13 residues. CDR3 DNA: TGTGCCAGCTCAACGGGGACAGGCGATACGCAGTATTTT. Protein product: CASSTGTGDTQYF.